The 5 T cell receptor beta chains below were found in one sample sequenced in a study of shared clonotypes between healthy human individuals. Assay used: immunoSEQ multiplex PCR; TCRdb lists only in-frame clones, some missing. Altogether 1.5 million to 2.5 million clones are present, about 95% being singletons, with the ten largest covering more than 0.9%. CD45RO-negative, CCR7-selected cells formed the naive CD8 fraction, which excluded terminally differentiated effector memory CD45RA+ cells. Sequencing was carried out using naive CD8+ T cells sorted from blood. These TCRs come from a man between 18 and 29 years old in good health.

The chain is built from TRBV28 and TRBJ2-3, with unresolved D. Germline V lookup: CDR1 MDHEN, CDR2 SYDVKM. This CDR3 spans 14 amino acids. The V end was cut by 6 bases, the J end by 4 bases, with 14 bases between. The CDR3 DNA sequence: TGTGCCAGCAGCTTTACAAGTCTGGCAGATACGCAGTATTTT. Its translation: CASSFTSLADTQYF.

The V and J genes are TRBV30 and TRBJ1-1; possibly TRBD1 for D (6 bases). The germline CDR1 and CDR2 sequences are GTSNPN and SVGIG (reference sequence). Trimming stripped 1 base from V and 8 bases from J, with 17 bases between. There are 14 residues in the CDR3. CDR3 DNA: TGTGCCTGGAGTGGCGACATAACCGGGACAGAAGCTTTCTTT. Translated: CAWSGDITGTEAFF.

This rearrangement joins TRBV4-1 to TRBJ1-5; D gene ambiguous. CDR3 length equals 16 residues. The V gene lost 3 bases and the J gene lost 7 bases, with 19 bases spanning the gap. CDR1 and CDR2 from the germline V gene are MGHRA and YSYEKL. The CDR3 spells CASSHRESAGVQPQHF. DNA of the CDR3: TGCGCCAGCAGCCATAGGGAGAGCGCTGGGGTCCAGCCCCAGCATTTT.

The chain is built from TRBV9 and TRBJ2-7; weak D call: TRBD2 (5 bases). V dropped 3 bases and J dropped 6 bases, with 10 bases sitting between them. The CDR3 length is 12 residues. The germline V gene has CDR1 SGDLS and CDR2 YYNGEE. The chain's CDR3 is CASSEGDSEQYF. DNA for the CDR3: TGTGCCAGCAGCGAGGGAGATAGCGAGCAGTACTTC.

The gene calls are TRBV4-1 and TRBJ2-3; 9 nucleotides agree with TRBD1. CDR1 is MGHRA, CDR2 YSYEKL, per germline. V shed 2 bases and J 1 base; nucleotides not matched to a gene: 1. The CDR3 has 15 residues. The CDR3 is CASSQWDRGTDTQYF. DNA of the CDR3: TGCGCCAGCAGCCAATGGGACAGGGGCACAGATACGCAGTATTTT.